One TCR beta chain is described in this entry. What it recognizes is unknown. This sample is part of a study of OX40 agonist ivuxolimab in advanced cancers. Looking at the study overall: The study treated patients with ivuxolimab, an agonistic anti-OX40 (CD134) antibody. General observations from the study: More expanded clones were seen, on average, in CD8+ T cells than in CD4+.

Method: immunoSEQ multiplex PCR; TCRdb's copy keeps in-frame clones and lacks some. Among about 82,000 clones listed, 90% to 95% were seen once. Losses at the gene ends were 4 bases for V and 6 bases for J; bases not matched to a gene: 6. The germline CDR1 and CDR2 sequences are KGHSH and LQKENI. The CDR3 loop spans 15 amino acids. The sequence derives from an adult with an advanced solid tumor such as melanoma, head and neck, liver or kidney cancer. The chain uses TRBV18 and TRBJ2-7, with TRBD2 matching 13 bases. The starting material was CD4+ or CD8+ T cells sorted from blood, obtained in a trial of the OX40 agonist ivuxolimab. The CDR3 protein is CASSRGLAGQAEQYF. CDR3 DNA sequence: TGTGCCAGCTCACGGGGACTAGCGGGACAAGCCGAGCAGTACTTC. The complete variable domain, with remaining parts taken from reference TRBV18 and TRBJ2-7, reads NAGVMQNPRHLVRRRGQEARLRCSPMKGHSHVYWYRQLPEEGLKFMVYLQKENIIDESGMPKERFSAEFPKEGPSILRIQQVVRGDSAAYFCASSRGLAGQAEQYFGPGTRLTVT.